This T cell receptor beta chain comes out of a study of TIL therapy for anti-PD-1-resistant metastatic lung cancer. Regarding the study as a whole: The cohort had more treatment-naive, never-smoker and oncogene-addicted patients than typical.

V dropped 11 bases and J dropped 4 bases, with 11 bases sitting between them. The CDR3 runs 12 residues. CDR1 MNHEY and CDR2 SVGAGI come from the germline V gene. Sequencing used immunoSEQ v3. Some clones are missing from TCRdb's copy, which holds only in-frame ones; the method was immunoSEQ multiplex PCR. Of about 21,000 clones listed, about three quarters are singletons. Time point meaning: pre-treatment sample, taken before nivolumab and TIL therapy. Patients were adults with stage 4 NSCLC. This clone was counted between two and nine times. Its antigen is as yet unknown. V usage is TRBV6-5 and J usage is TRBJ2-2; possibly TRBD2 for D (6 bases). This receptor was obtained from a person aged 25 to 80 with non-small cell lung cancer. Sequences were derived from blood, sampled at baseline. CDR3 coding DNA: TGTGCCTCCCGGGGGTTCACCGGGGAGCTGTTTTTT. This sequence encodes CASRGFTGELFF.